Described below is a single T cell receptor (beta chain) sequence and its context. Its matching antigen is unknown. The V end lost 5 bases, the J end lost 1 base, and 8 bases lay between the germline ends. Looked up from germline, CDR1 is SGHTA and CDR2 is FQGTGA. This CDR3 comprises 13 residues. This specimen comes from a study of T cell responses to AZD1222 COVID-19 vaccine. Study results and limitations: Mapped onto spike, vaccine-associated CD4 TCRs spanned it and were dominant at 160-218 and 743-854. Repertoire collection took place solely once the T cell response had peaked. Unmutated variant regions reportedly attract nearly half of all spike-specific TCRs. Donors skewed white British and female; clonal diversity was possibly underestimated.

Measured with immunoSEQ multiplex PCR; TCRdb has only the in-frame clones, and not every one. Of about 100,000 clones listed, around 90% are singletons. The chain has TRBV7-3 and TRBJ2-5; D gene uncertain. This TCR came from an adult in good health. The sequencing here drew on peripheral blood, taken on day 0 of AZD1222 vaccination. CDR3 amino acids: CASSPWGQETQYF. CDR3 nucleotide sequence: TGTGCCAGCAGCCCCTGGGGCCAAGAGACCCAGTACTTC.